Following are 25 T cell receptor beta chains from one sample sequenced in a study of lymphopenia after photon versus proton radiotherapy. Measured with immunoSEQ multiplex PCR; TCRdb has only the in-frame clones, and not every one. The sample includes 55,000 to 70,000 clones, 86% of them seen just once. Sample: peripheral blood, taken from a patient treated with photon-based radiotherapy. All receptors derive from a man in his forties with gastric cancer.

This clone was recorded only once. This sequence joins TRBV2 and TRBJ1-2, with D tentatively TRBD1 (6 bases). The CDR3 spans 13 residues. V was cut by 6 bases and J by 3 bases, with 11 bases left in between. Germline CDR1 SNHLY, CDR2 FYNNEI. CDR3 nucleotide sequence: TGTGCCAGCAGGAGGGGGATCGACTATGGCTACACCTTC. Its protein product is CASRRGIDYGYTF.

The chain links TRBV18 to TRBJ2-7; D not resolved. Germline-derived CDR1 and CDR2 are KGHSH and LQKENI. V was pared by 4 bases and J by 1 base, with 17 bases between. CDR3 size: 16 residues. Here the CDR3 reads CASSRYGQAGSYEQYF. Here the CDR3 DNA reads TGTGCCAGCTCACGGTATGGGCAGGCAGGATCCTACGAGCAGTACTTC.

This chain links TRBV9 with TRBJ1-2, with D unresolved. Germline V gene sequence: CDR1 SGDLS, CDR2 YYNGEE. The CDR3 totals 14 residues. V shed 1 base and J shed 8 bases, with 15 bases lying between them. This chain's CDR3 is CASSVFRGTDGYTF. The CDR3 nucleotides read TGTGCCAGCAGCGTATTTCGGGGAACCGACGGCTACACCTTC.

V gene TRBV29-1 combines with J gene TRBJ1-1; 8 nucleotides agree with TRBD1. V gave up 8 bases and J gave up 1 base; unmatched junction bases: 9. Germline CDR1 is SQVTM and CDR2 is ANQGSEA. The CDR3 contains 14 residues. The CDR3 sequence is CSTQGAIQNTEAFF. The CDR3, as DNA: TGCAGCACTCAGGGGGCTATCCAGAACACTGAAGCTTTCTTT.

The rearrangement joins TRBV30 to TRBJ1-2; tentative D call: TRBD1 (5 bases). This CDR3 spans 14 amino acids. Germline V gene data show CDR1 as GTSNPN and CDR2 as SVGIG (reference sequence). Deletions cut 3 bases from V and 5 bases from J, with 16 bases between. CDR3: CAWSPLGVAYGYTF. CDR3 sequence (DNA): TGTGCCTGGAGCCCCTTGGGGGTTGCGTATGGCTACACCTTC.

This clone was seen a single time. The chain carries TRBV5-1 and TRBJ2-3, with D maybe TRBD1 (7 bases). Germline-derived CDR1 and CDR2 are SGHRS and YFSETQ. Trimming shortened V by 0 bases and J by 6 bases, and 11 bases separated the two germline ends. The CDR3 extends over 14 amino acids. The CDR3 here is CASSLEGAGDTQYF. CDR3 DNA: TGCGCCAGCAGCTTGGAGGGGGCGGGGGATACGCAGTATTTT.

J is TRBJ1-1 and V is TRBV10-3; D call uncertain. The CDR3 has 15 amino acids. V gave up 0 bases and J gave up 0 bases, with 8 bases separating them. Germline V gives CDR1 ENHRY, CDR2 SYGVKD. CDR3 residues: CAISESAPMNTEAFF. The CDR3 DNA is TGTGCCATCAGTGAGTCCGCACCTATGAACACTGAAGCTTTCTTT.

Points on this clone: Different DNA sequences within this sample yield the same CDR3. This chain links TRBV5-4 with TRBJ2-3, with 7 bases lining up with TRBD2. Germline trimming cut 0 bases from V and 6 bases from J; bases unmatched to any gene: 1. This CDR3 is built from 13 residues. Germline V gene data show CDR1 as SGHNT and CDR2 as YYREEE (reference sequence). CDR3 nucleotides: TGTGCCAGCAGCTTGGCCGGGGGGGATACGCAGTATTTT. Protein product: CASSLAGGDTQYF.

The rearrangement joins TRBV7-3 to TRBJ1-6; D is possibly TRBD1 (6 bases). The germline CDR1 and CDR2 sequences are SGHTA and FQGTGA. V was trimmed by 2 bases and J by 11 bases, leaving 16 bases between them. CDR3 length: 15 residues. CDR3 nucleotide sequence: TGTGCCAGCAGCTTAGGGGGGGCGCTACGGACACCCCTCCACTTT. Translation gives CASSLGGALRTPLHF.

The J gene is TRBJ2-1, the V gene TRBV5-4; D possibly corresponds to TRBD2 (7 bases). Germline-derived CDR1 and CDR2 are SGHNT and YYREEE (reference sequence). The CDR3 extends over 17 amino acids. Trimming took 0 bases from V and 0 from J, leaving 13 bases between them. The CDR3 loop reads CASSLAGGGRSYNEQFF. As DNA, the CDR3 is TGTGCCAGCAGCTTGGCCGGCGGGGGCCGCTCCTACAATGAGCAGTTCTTC.

The chain joins TRBV9 to TRBJ2-7, with 8 bases identical to TRBD2. The V gene's germline CDR1 is SGDLS and CDR2 YYNGEE. The CDR3 has 15 amino acids. V shed 3 bases and J 3 bases; nucleotides not matched to a gene: 8. CDR3 loop: CASSARGGLDYEQYF. The CDR3 DNA is TGTGCCAGCAGCGCCCGGGGGGGTCTAGACTACGAGCAGTACTTC.

The chain employs TRBV2 and TRBJ1-2; tentatively, D is TRBD1 (5 bases). CDR3 length: 12 amino acids. Germline V CDR1 and CDR2: SNHLY, FYNNEI. V lost 6 bases to trimming and J lost 7 bases, with 12 bases between them. The CDR3 sequence is CASRSQGFGYTF. The CDR3 nucleotides are TGTGCCAGCAGGTCCCAGGGTTTTGGCTACACCTTC.

The CDR3 region is CASSLAAGTQNSPLHF. The CDR3 bases are TGTGCCAGCAGCTTAGCAGCTGGAACGCAAAATTCACCCCTCCACTTT. The rearrangement joins TRBV7-8 to TRBJ1-6; no firm D call. Germline CDR1 SGHVS, CDR2 FQNEAQ. This CDR3 region has 16 residues. Trimming removed 0 bases at V and 7 bases at J, with 13 bases between.

This chain links TRBV7-2 with TRBJ1-5; TRBD1 might be the D (5 bases). Trimming removed 5 bases from V and 2 bases from J, with 16 bases in between. CDR1 and CDR2 (germline): SGHTA, FQGNSA. The length of the CDR3 is 16 residues. CDR3 amino acids: CASSPRGKGGNQPQHF. The CDR3 DNA sequence: TGTGCCAGCAGCCCCCGGGGGAAGGGAGGCAATCAGCCCCAGCATTTT. The variable domain in full, completed from reference TRBV7-2 and TRBJ1-5, reads GAGVSQSPSNKVTEKGKDVELRCDPISGHTALYWYRQSLGQGLEFLIYFQGNSAPDKSGLPSDRFSAERTGGSVSTLTIQRTQQEDSAVYLCASSPRGKGGNQPQHFGDGTRLSIL.

This clone was counted only a few times. V and J are TRBV2 and TRBJ1-2, with TRBD1 matching 7 bases. Losses at the gene ends were 6 bases for V and 1 base for J; bases not matched to a gene: 5. Germline CDR1 SNHLY, CDR2 FYNNEI. The CDR3 is made up of 14 amino acids. The CDR3 sequence is CASRGQPLNYGYTF. The CDR3 region has the DNA TGTGCCAGCAGGGGACAGCCTCTTAACTATGGCTACACCTTC.

By proportion, this clone is large. The V and J genes are TRBV4-2 and TRBJ2-7, with D possibly matching TRBD1 (6 bases). Trimming removed 5 bases at V and 0 bases at J, with 14 bases between. This CDR3 has 15 amino acids. CDR1 and CDR2 (germline): LGHNA, YNFKEQ. The CDR3 is CASSTRTDSSYEQYF. CDR3 nucleotide sequence: TGTGCCAGCAGCACGAGGACGGACAGCTCCTACGAGCAGTACTTC.

J is TRBJ2-1 and V is TRBV5-6; TRBD2 matches 9 bases. V lost 0 bases, J lost 2 bases, and 3 bases stayed unmatched. The CDR3 runs 16 residues. Germline values: CDR1 SGHDT, CDR2 YYEEEE. The CDR3 sequence: CASSLAASGAYNEQFF. CDR3 nucleotide sequence: TGTGCCAGCAGCTTGGCGGCTAGCGGGGCCTACAATGAGCAGTTCTTC. The whole variable domain, filled in from reference TRBV5-6 and TRBJ2-1, reads DAGVTQSPTHLIKTRGQQVTLRCSPKSGHDTVSWYQQALGQGPQFIFQYYEEEERQRGNFPDRFSGHQFPNYSSELNVNALLLGDSALYLCASSLAASGAYNEQFFGPGTRLTVL.

The rearrangement uses TRBV5-1 and TRBJ1-6; D unclear. From germline, CDR1 is SGHRS and CDR2 YFSETQ. The CDR3 contains 16 residues. The ends were cut back, 3 bases at V and 8 bases at J, with 18 bases in the middle. CDR3 amino acids: CASSWADFNRDSPLHF. In DNA, the CDR3 is TGCGCCAGCAGCTGGGCCGACTTCAACCGGGATTCACCCCTCCACTTT.

This chain uses TRBV7-3 with TRBJ2-2; D may be TRBD1 (5 bases). CDR1 is SGHTA and CDR2 is FQGTGA in the germline V gene. Trimming took 5 bases from V and 0 from J, leaving 13 bases between them. CDR3 length: 16 residues. The CDR3 region is CASSPILGANTGELFF. The DNA of the CDR3 is TGTGCCAGCAGCCCGATTTTAGGGGCGAACACCGGGGAGCTGTTTTTT. Supplemented by reference TRBV7-3 and TRBJ2-2, the full variable domain reads GAGVSQTPSNKVTEKGKYVELRCDPISGHTALYWYRQSLGQGPEFLIYFQGTGAADDSGLPNDRFFAVRPEGSVSTLKIQRTERGDSAVYLCASSPILGANTGELFFGEGSRLTVL.

The gene calls are TRBV15 and TRBJ2-5; possibly TRBD1 or TRBD2 for D (6 bases each). Germline CDR1 reads LNHNV; CDR2 reads YYDKDF (reference sequence). V lost 5 bases to trimming and J lost 4 bases, with 17 bases between them. This CDR3 is 15 amino acids long. In nucleotides, the CDR3 is TGTGCCACCAGCCCAGAGTCGGGGGCTTTAGAGACCCAGTACTTC. Amino acids: CATSPESGALETQYF. Full variable domain (missing parts from reference TRBV15 and TRBJ2-5): DAMVIQNPRYQVTQFGKPVTLSCSQTLNHNVMYWYQQKSSQAPKLLFHYYDKDFNNEADTPDNFQSRRPNTSFCFLDIRSPGLGDTAMYLCATSPESGALETQYFGPGTRLLVL.

The V call is TRBV7-9, the J call TRBJ1-5, with D tentatively TRBD1 (6 bases). This CDR3 has 17 amino acids. Per the germline V gene, CDR1 is SEHNR and CDR2 is FQNEAQ (reference sequence). V gave up 1 base and J gave up 6 bases, with 19 bases separating them. The CDR3 coding sequence is TGTGCCAGCAGCTTAGTTTCGACAGGCGGGTGGAGTCAGCCCCAGCATTTT. Residues: CASSLVSTGGWSQPQHF.

This chain joins TRBV10-2 and TRBJ2-1, with 9 bases lining up with TRBD2. From germline, CDR1 is WSHSY and CDR2 SAAADI. CDR3 size: 15 residues. The V gene end was trimmed by 0 bases and the J gene end by 8 bases; junction bases not matched to a gene: 5. CDR3 in amino acids: CASSESGGGADEQFF. As DNA, the CDR3 is TGCGCCAGCAGTGAGTCGGGCGGGGGGGCGGATGAGCAGTTCTTC.

The CDR3 here is CASSPGGKNTEAFF. CDR3 sequence (DNA): TGTGCCAGCAGTCCCGGGGGGAAGAACACTGAAGCTTTCTTT. This chain links TRBV6-5 with TRBJ1-1, with TRBD1 as a possible D gene (5 bases). Germline CDR1 MNHEY, CDR2 SVGAGI. CDR3 length: 14 residues. V gave up 5 bases and J gave up 1 base, with 11 bases separating them.

This chain joins TRBV6-6 and TRBJ1-5, with D perhaps matching TRBD1 (6 bases). The CDR3 contains 15 residues. Deletions cut 6 bases from V and 2 bases from J, with 14 bases between. The V gene's germline CDR1 is MNHNY and CDR2 SVGAGI (reference sequence). The CDR3 loop reads CASRETGFGNQPQHF. The DNA for the CDR3 is TGTGCCAGCAGGGAGACAGGATTTGGCAATCAGCCCCAGCATTTT.

The chain joins TRBV2 to TRBJ1-4; maybe TRBD1 (5 bases). Germline CDR1 and CDR2: SNHLY and FYNNEI. CDR3 length: 13 residues. Trimming cost V 6 bases and J 8 bases, with 13 bases left between them. The DNA of the CDR3 is TGTGCCAGCAGCCCAGGGCCAAGAGAAAAACTGTTTTTT. It codes for CASSPGPREKLFF.